This T cell receptor (beta chain) originates from a study of T cell repertoires in cytomegalovirus infection. TCRdb re-called the reads through MiXCR, storing one row per CDR3 protein. Of about 770,000 distinct CDR3 sequences in the sample, almost 30% were seen once. The CDR3 runs 15 residues. Losses at the gene ends were 2 bases for V and 2 bases for J; bases not matched to a gene: 4. CDR1 is SGHNT, CDR2 YYREEE, per germline (reference sequence). This clonotype was seen a few times. As yet, its antigen is unknown. The J gene is TRBJ2-3, the V gene TRBV5-4, with TRBD2 identical over 8 bases. The sequence was obtained from a human donor in good health (CMV status not recorded). Some clones in this sample may be carry-over from other donors' samples. Here the sequenced sample was cultured CD8+ T cells from PBMCs, taken from culture after CMV antigen stimulation. CDR3 sequence reads: CASSFGGAPTDTQYF. The DNA of the CDR3 is TGTGCCAGCAGCTTCGGGGGGGCCCCCACAGATACGCAGTATTTT.